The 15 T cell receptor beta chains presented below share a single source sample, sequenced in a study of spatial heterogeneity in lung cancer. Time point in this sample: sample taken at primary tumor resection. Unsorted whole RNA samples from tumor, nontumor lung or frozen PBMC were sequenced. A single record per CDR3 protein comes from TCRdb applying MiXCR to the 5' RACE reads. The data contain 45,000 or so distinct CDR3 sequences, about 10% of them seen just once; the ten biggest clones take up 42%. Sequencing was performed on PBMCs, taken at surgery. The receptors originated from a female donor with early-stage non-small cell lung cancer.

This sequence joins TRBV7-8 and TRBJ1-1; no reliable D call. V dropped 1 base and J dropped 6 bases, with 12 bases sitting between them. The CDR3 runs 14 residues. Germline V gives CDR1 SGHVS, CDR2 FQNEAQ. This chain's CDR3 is CASSLEPAEPEAFF. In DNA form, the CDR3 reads TGTGCCAGCAGCTTAGAGCCAGCCGAACCTGAAGCTTTCTTT.

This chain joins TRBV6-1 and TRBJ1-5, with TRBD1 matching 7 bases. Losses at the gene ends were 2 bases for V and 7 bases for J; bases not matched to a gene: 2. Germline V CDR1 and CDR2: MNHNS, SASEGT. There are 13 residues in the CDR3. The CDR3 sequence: CASSEQGGQPQHF. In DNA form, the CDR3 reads TGTGCCAGCAGTGAACAGGGGGGCCAGCCCCAGCATTTT.

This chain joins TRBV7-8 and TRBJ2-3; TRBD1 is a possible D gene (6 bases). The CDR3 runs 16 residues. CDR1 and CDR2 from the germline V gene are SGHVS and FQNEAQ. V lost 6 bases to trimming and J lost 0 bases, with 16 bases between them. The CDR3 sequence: CASRKTGTISTDTQYF. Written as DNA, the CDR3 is TGTGCCAGCAGAAAGACCGGGACAATAAGCACAGATACGCAGTATTTT.

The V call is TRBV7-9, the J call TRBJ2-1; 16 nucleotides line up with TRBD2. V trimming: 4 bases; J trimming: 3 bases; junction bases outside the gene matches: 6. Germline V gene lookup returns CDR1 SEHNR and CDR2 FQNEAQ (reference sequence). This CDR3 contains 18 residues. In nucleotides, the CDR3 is TGTGCCAGCAGCTCGGGACTAGCGGGGGGGGCCGACTACAATGAGCAGTTCTTC. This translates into CASSSGLAGGADYNEQFF.

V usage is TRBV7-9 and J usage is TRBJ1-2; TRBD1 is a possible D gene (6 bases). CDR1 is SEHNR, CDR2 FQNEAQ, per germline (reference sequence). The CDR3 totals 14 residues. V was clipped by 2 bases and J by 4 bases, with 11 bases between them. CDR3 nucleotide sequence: TGTGCCAGCAGCTTAACGGACAGTTTCTATGGCTACACCTTC. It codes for CASSLTDSFYGYTF.

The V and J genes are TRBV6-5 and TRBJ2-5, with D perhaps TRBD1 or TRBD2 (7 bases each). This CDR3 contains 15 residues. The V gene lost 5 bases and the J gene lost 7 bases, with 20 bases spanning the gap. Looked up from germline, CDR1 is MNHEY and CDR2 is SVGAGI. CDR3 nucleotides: TGTGCCAGCAGTCGACAGGGAGGGTTAGGACGGACCCAGTACTTC. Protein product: CASSRQGGLGRTQYF.

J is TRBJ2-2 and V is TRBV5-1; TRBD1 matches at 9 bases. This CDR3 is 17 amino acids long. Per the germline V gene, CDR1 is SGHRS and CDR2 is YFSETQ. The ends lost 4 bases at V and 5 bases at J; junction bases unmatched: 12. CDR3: CASSREIGTGRTGELFF. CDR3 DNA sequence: TGCGCCAGCAGCCGAGAGATTGGGACAGGGCGGACCGGGGAGCTGTTTTTT.

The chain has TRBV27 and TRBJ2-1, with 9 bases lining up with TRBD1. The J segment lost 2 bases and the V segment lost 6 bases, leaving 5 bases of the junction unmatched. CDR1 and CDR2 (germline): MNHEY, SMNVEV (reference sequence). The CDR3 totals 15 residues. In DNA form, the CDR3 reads TGTGCCAGCAGCCGAACAGGGGGCGCCTACAATGAGCAGTTCTTC. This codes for CASSRTGGAYNEQFF.

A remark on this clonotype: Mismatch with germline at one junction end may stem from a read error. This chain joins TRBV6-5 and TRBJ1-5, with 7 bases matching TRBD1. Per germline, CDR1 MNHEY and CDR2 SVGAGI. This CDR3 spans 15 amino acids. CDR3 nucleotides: TGTGCCAGCAGTCGACAGGGTACCGGATATCAGCCCCACCATTTT. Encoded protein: CASSRQGTGYQPHHF.

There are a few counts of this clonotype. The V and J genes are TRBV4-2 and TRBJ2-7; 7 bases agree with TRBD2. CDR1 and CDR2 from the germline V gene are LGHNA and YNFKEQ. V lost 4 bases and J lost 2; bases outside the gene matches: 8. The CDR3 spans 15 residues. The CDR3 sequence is CASSPFSSGTYEQYF. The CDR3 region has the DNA TGTGCCAGCAGCCCCTTTTCTAGCGGTACCTACGAGCAGTACTTC.

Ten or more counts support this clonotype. The CDR3 DNA sequence: TGTGCCAGCAGCCCTCGACAGGAGGTCGGGGAGCTGTTTTTT. Translating it yields CASSPRQEVGELFF. The chain uses TRBV9 and TRBJ2-2; possible D gene TRBD1, 6 bases. V lost 4 bases and J 7 bases, leaving 14 bases between the germline ends. Looked up from germline, CDR1 is SGDLS and CDR2 is YYNGEE. The CDR3 is made up of 14 amino acids.

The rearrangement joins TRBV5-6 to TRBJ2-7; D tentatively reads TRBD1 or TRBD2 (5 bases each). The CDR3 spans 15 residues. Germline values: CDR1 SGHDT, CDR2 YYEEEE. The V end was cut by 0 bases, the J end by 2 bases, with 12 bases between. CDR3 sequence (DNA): TGTGCCAGCAGCTTGGGACAGTACGGGGCCTACGAGCAGTACTTC. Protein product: CASSLGQYGAYEQYF.

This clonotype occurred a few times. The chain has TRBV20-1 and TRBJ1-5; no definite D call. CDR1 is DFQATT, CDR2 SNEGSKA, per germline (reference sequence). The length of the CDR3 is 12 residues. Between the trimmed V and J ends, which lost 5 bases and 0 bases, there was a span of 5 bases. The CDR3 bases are TGCAGTGCTTTAAATAGCAATCAGCCCCAGCATTTT. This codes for CSALNSNQPQHF.

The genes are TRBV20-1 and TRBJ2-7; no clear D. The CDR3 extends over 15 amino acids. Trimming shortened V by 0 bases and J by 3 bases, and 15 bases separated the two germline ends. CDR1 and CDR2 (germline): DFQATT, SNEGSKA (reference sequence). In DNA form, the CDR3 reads TGCAGTGCTAGAGATGGGAAAAGGTTATTCTACGAGCAGTACTTC. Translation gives CSARDGKRLFYEQYF.

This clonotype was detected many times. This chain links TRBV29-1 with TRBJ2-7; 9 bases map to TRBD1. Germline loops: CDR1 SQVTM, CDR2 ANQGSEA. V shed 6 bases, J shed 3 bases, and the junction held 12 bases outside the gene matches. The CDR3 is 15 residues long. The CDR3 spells CSVAPTGTGSYEQYF. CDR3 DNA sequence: TGCAGCGTGGCCCCGACCGGGACAGGGAGCTACGAGCAGTACTTC.